The 9 T cell receptor beta chains below were found in one sample sequenced in a study of T cell responses to AZD1222 COVID-19 vaccine. Repertoires were generated with immunoSEQ multiplex PCR, while TCRdb's copy carries only in-frame clones and drops some. The sample includes 90,000 to 150,000 clones, around 88% seen only once; the top ten take 4.5% to 6%. The sequencing used peripheral blood, collected on day 0 of AZD1222 vaccination. These receptors all stem from an adult in good health.

This clone was counted a few times. The chain links TRBV6-1 to TRBJ1-2; 7 bases align to TRBD1. Trimming cost V 1 base and J 5 bases; bases outside gene matches: 4. Germline-derived CDR1 and CDR2 are MNHNS and SASEGT. The CDR3 is made up of 14 amino acids. The chain's CDR3 is CASSEEAGGYGYTF. DNA of the CDR3: TGTGCCAGCAGTGAAGAGGCAGGGGGGTATGGCTACACCTTC.

The gene calls are TRBV7-9 and TRBJ1-5, with a possible D match to TRBD1 (6 bases). This CDR3 is built from 13 residues. The germline V gene has CDR1 SEHNR and CDR2 FQNEAQ (reference sequence). The V end lost 5 bases, the J end lost 3 bases, and 8 bases lay between the germline ends. The CDR3 region is CASSRDNNQPQHF. In DNA form, the CDR3 reads TGTGCCAGCAGCCGGGACAACAATCAGCCCCAGCATTTT.

This chain links TRBV11-2 with TRBJ1-6; 7 bases are shared with TRBD1. After removal of 1 base from V and 9 bases from J, the junction contained 6 bases not matched to a gene. The CDR3 length is 15 residues. From germline, CDR1 is SGHAT and CDR2 FQNNGV. The chain's CDR3 is CASSLGGQLGSPLHF. The CDR3, as DNA: TGTGCCAGCAGCTTAGGGGGACAGCTTGGTTCACCCCTCCACTTT.

The chain joins TRBV24-1 to TRBJ2-3, with 16 nucleotides matching TRBD2. This CDR3 is 20 amino acids long. Germline CDR1 reads KGHDR; CDR2 reads SFDVKD. After removal of 4 bases from V and 5 bases from J, the junction contained 14 bases not matched to a gene. The CDR3 sequence is CATSDSGTSGGATFIDTQYF. CDR3 in DNA: TGTGCCACCAGTGACTCCGGGACTAGCGGGGGGGCTACGTTCATAGATACGCAGTATTTT.

The chain joins TRBV7-2 to TRBJ2-7; a possible D gene is TRBD1 (6 bases). This CDR3 is built from 16 residues. Germline V gene data show CDR1 as SGHTA and CDR2 as FQGNSA. Between the trimmed V and J ends, which lost 5 bases and 3 bases, there was a span of 20 bases. The DNA for the CDR3 is TGTGCCAGCAGCCTCCGGTCACCGGGACAAAACTACGAGCAGTACTTC. Protein: CASSLRSPGQNYEQYF.

The chain couples TRBV6-2 or TRBV6-3 to TRBJ1-5; 8 nucleotides agree with TRBD1. The germline V gene has CDR1 MNHEY and CDR2 SVGEGT. The CDR3 is made up of 16 amino acids. V was clipped by 2 bases and J by 3 bases; unmatched bases: 6. The CDR3 nucleotides are TGTGCCAGCAGTTACGGACGACAGGGGCCCAATCAGCCCCAGCATTTT. This translates into CASSYGRQGPNQPQHF.

The chain uses TRBV6-5 and TRBJ2-7; possibly TRBD1 or TRBD2 for D (6 bases each). This CDR3 is 14 amino acids long. V gave up 0 bases and J gave up 9 bases, with 15 bases separating them. Germline CDR1 is MNHEY and CDR2 is SVGAGI. The CDR3 nucleotides are TGTGCCAGCAGTTACTCGGGTCGAGGGGGAGGGCAGTACTTC. Translating gives CASSYSGRGGGQYF.

The chain links TRBV4-3 to TRBJ1-5; possibly TRBD1 for D (5 bases). The CDR3 extends over 14 amino acids. Germline V lookup: CDR1 LGHNA, CDR2 YSLEER. V was cut by 0 bases and J by 5 bases, with 8 bases left in between. CDR3 sequence reads: CASSQDQGHQPQHF. In nucleotides, the CDR3 is TGCGCCAGCAGCCAAGACCAGGGCCATCAGCCCCAGCATTTT.

The chain is built from TRBV10-3 and TRBJ1-6; D perhaps matches TRBD1 (5 bases). The CDR3 is 13 amino acids. V was clipped by 6 bases and J by 8 bases, with 11 bases between them. CDR1 and CDR2 from the germline V gene are ENHRY and SYGVKD. The CDR3 sequence: CAIRQGSDSPLHF. Written as DNA, the CDR3 is TGTGCCATCAGGCAGGGATCCGATTCACCCCTCCACTTT.